These T cell receptor beta chains were read from a single sample in a study of blood T cell repertoires in COVID-19. The assay was immunoSEQ multiplex PCR, and TCRdb's table has in-frame clones only and misses some. The sample carries fewer than 400,000 clones, under 90% recorded once. Material for sequencing was PBMCs or T cells enriched from blood (not recorded which). These receptors originate from a woman between 25 and 40 years old who had recovered from COVID-19. The CDR3 runs from the conserved cysteine through the conserved F or W.

V gene	CDR3 protein
TRBV5-1	CASSSKEGGLDEQYF
TRBV10-1	CASSPAGAGNTIYF
TRBV18	CASSLTPGNGNGYTF
TRBV7-2	CASSLGFRTAASGYTF
TRBV28	CASSIPFEKGSYNEQFF
TRBV5-8	CASSLRRWLGYTF
TRBV13	CASRQRGGKSEQYF
TRBV30	CAWSASPRNEQFF
TRBV19	CASSTGYVGTEAFF
TRBV9	CASSVDPRQGPSYEQYF
TRBV28	CASLPGTGRGNTEAFF
TRBV6-5	CASNRDSGSPLHF
TRBV9	CASSAGGKGAQPQHF
TRBV12-5	CASGPSTGRFSYEQYF
TRBV5-8	CASSLSGRGSDEQFF
TRBV6-6	CASSPYRDYSSGANVLTF
TRBV30	CAWSGQGWYEQYF
TRBV5-1	CASSGLAGRIASYEQYF
TRBV19	CASSERLAGGSVGELFF
TRBV10-1	CASSELRSGISKEQYF
TRBV4-2	CASSQEPGGTYNEQFF
TRBV5-4	CASSFPGLAFYF
TRBV9	CASSVEGGDTIYF
TRBV7-2	CASSLGQADYEQYF
TRBV6-6	CASRDQGAFIPYGYTF